Below are 4 T cell receptor beta chains sequenced from a single sample in a study of blood T cell repertoires in COVID-19. Profiling relied on immunoSEQ multiplex PCR, and the TCRdb table lists in-frame clones only, not all of them. The sample consists of 150,000 to 200,000 clones, around 76% of them appearing once. Input material: peripheral blood. The receptors were sampled from a woman between 50 and 59 years old with active or convalescent COVID-19.

The chain uses TRBV19 and TRBJ1-1; 7 nucleotides agree with TRBD1. Germline V gene lookup returns CDR1 LNHDA and CDR2 SQIVND (reference sequence). The junction had 11 bases not matched to a gene; V was cut back by 6 bases and J by 4 bases. The CDR3 is made up of 15 amino acids. CDR3: CASRGTRGRSTEAFF. The CDR3 DNA reads as TGTGCCAGTAGGGGGACAAGGGGGCGAAGCACTGAAGCTTTCTTT.

About this clone itself: The sample carries other DNA sequences with the same CDR3. The chain employs TRBV19 and TRBJ1-5, with D tentatively TRBD1 (5 bases). V shed 4 bases and J shed 5 bases, with 9 bases lying between them. Germline-derived CDR1 and CDR2 are LNHDA and SQIVND (reference sequence). The CDR3 totals 13 residues. The CDR3 DNA is TGTGCCAGTAGTACAGGGAGGGATCAGCCCCAGCATTTT. It is translated as CASSTGRDQPQHF. The complete variable domain, with remaining parts taken from reference TRBV19 and TRBJ1-5, reads DGGITQSPKYLFRKEGQNVTLSCEQNLNHDAMYWYRQDPGQGLRLIYYSQIVNDFQKGDIAEGYSVSREKKESFPLTVTSAQKNPTAFYLCASSTGRDQPQHFGDGTRLSIL.

The V call is TRBV30, the J call TRBJ1-5; unclear D gene. CDR3 length equals 13 residues. Trimming removed 2 bases at V and 6 bases at J, with 11 bases between. CDR1 is GTSNPN, CDR2 SVGIG, per germline (reference sequence). Here the CDR3 DNA reads TGTGCCTGGAGTCTCCCTCCGAGTCAGCCCCAGCATTTT. Translation: CAWSLPPSQPQHF.

The V call is TRBV28, the J call TRBJ2-5; 11 bases match TRBD2. The germline V gene encodes CDR1 MDHEN and CDR2 SYDVKM. CDR3 size: 17 residues. Trimming at V came to 3 bases and at J to 5 bases, leaving 11 bases not matched to a gene. CDR3 loop: CASSFSTTSGTEETQYF. The CDR3 DNA reads TGTGCCAGCAGTTTCTCCACGACTAGCGGGACTGAGGAGACCCAGTACTTC.